This TCR beta chain came from a study of blood T cells in healthy people across ages. Overall study findings and caveats: Underestimates were what the diversity estimates from one million T cells were considered to be. Leaving the PBMCs unsorted stopped any conclusive comparison of naive versus antigen-experienced cells. Strong correlation linked observed beta diversity and percent naive T cells.

Next came a second PCR, run for 7 to 11 cycles, which used a sample-barcoded 5' primer along with a J-beta primer mix. TCRdb reanalysed the 5' RACE reads using MiXCR and keeps one entry per CDR3 protein. The sample holds hundreds of thousands of distinct CDR3 sequences, 58% seen once. This clonotype was seen once. Its antigen is still unknown. The receptor was isolated from a man in his thirties or forties in good health. Sequences were obtained from blood.

As DNA, the CDR3 is TGCGCCAGCAGCCTCGCCCGGGATTTGTACAATGAGCAGTTCTTC. Its protein product is CASSLARDLYNEQFF. The V gene is TRBV4-3, the J gene TRBJ2-1; D perhaps matches TRBD2 (5 bases). Trimming removed 4 bases at V and 4 bases at J, with 14 bases between. Germline assignment: CDR1 LGHNA and CDR2 YSLEER. This CDR3 has 15 amino acids.